The rows below give T cell receptor beta chains drawn from one sample of a study of early T cells in non-severe SARS-CoV-2 infection. TCRdb reanalysed the 5' RACE reads using MiXCR and keeps one entry per CDR3 protein. The data show some 54,000 distinct CDR3 sequences, with 10% seen just once and about 9.4% held by the top ten. What was sequenced was whole blood. Receptor source: an adult who was a healthcare worker with PCR-confirmed SARS-CoV-2 infection or an uninfected control (not recorded which). The CDR3 runs from the conserved cysteine through the conserved F or W. D genes are given only for firm matches. Rows give clone size only sometimes, using once, few, many, or a class for an expanded clone.

D	size	V	J	CDR3	DNA
.	few	TRBV6-6	TRBJ2-7	CASSSGYRGYEQYF	TGTGCCAGCAGTTCTGGCTACCGGGGCTACGAGCAGTACTTC
TRBD2	few	TRBV6-5	TRBJ2-5	CASRRLAGGFAETQYF	TGTGCCAGCAGGCGACTAGCGGGAGGGTTTGCAGAGACCCAGTACTTC
TRBD1	few	TRBV4-1	TRBJ1-1	CASSPGTAMNTEAFF	TGCGCCAGCAGCCCTGGGACAGCCATGAACACTGAAGCTTTCTTT
.	.	TRBV7-2	TRBJ2-1	CTSSLGTYYNEQFF	TGTACCAGCAGCTTAGGGACATACTACAATGAGCAGTTCTTC
.	many	TRBV5-6	TRBJ2-3	CASSGQFMASTDTQYF	TGTGCCAGCAGCGGGCAATTTATGGCTAGCACAGATACGCAGTATTTT
.	few	TRBV6-2/TRBV6-3	TRBJ2-5	CASSPTQVETQYF	TGTGCCAGCAGTCCCACCCAAGTGGAGACCCAGTACTTC
.	.	TRBV20-1	TRBJ1-1	CSPGRQGGEAFF	TGCAGTCCGGGACGCCAGGGAGGGGAAGCTTTCTTT
TRBD2	.	TRBV29-1	TRBJ2-5	CSVVTSARETQYF	TGCAGCGTTGTGACTAGCGCGCGAGAGACCCAGTACTTC
.	.	TRBV20-1	TRBJ2-3	CSARDYGKFGDTQYF	TGCAGTGCTAGAGATTACGGGAAATTTGGAGATACGCAGTATTTT
TRBD1	many	TRBV19	TRBJ2-3	CASSRRTGGTDTQYF	TGTGCCAGTAGTAGAAGGACAGGGGGCACGGATACGCAGTATTTT
.	many	TRBV6-6	TRBJ2-7	CASAYGPKQYF	TGTGCCAGCGCCTATGGCCCGAAGCAGTACTTC
.	many	TRBV20-1	TRBJ1-1	CSAERPPADTEAFF	TGCAGTGCGGAACGACCGCCGGCGGACACTGAAGCTTTCTTT
.	many	TRBV19	TRBJ1-2	CASRRQTLSYGYTF	TGTGCCAGTAGAAGGCAGACACTCTCCTATGGCTACACCTTC
.	.	TRBV28	TRBJ1-1	CASSLLWAGKAFF	TGTGCCAGCAGTTTATTATGGGCGGGGAAAGCTTTCTTT
.	many	TRBV11-2	TRBJ2-7	CASSPGPNEQYF	TGTGCCAGCAGCCCCGGGCCGAACGAGCAGTACTTC
TRBD2	.	TRBV7-9	TRBJ2-7	CASTLELAGLGEQYF	TGTGCCAGCACCTTAGAACTAGCGGGGTTAGGCGAGCAGTACTTC
TRBD2	many	TRBV18	TRBJ2-7	CASSGGDGSYEQYF	TGTGCCAGCTCGGGGGGGGACGGTTCCTACGAGCAGTACTTC
.	many	TRBV6-5	TRBJ1-5	CASSPPGGNQPQHF	TGTGCCAGCAGCCCACCGGGGGGGAATCAGCCCCAGCATTTT
.	few	TRBV7-9	TRBJ2-3	CASSPSTDMQYF	TGTGCCAGCAGCCCTAGCACAGATATGCAGTATTTT
TRBD1	many	TRBV12-3/TRBV12-4	TRBJ1-2	CASSFPRGQYYGYTF	TGTGCCAGCAGTTTCCCCAGGGGGCAATACTATGGCTACACCTTC
TRBD2	many	TRBV7-2	TRBJ2-1	CASRTLAGDNEQFF	TGTGCCAGCAGAACCCTAGCGGGAGACAATGAGCAGTTCTTC
.	few	TRBV20-1	TRBJ1-5	CSARGGLSNQPQHF	TGCAGTGCAAGGGGGGGATTGAGTAATCAGCCCCAGCATTTT
TRBD1	many	TRBV20-1	TRBJ1-2	CSASRDRTYGYTF	TGCAGTGCTAGCCGGGACAGGACTTATGGCTACACCTTC
TRBD1	few	TRBV2	TRBJ2-3	CASSVDRGEDTQYF	TGTGCCAGCAGTGTGGACAGGGGGGAAGATACGCAGTATTTT
.	many	TRBV4-3	TRBJ2-3	CASSQGSITDTQYF	TGCGCCAGCAGCCAAGGGTCAATCACAGATACGCAGTATTTT
.	.	TRBV20-1	TRBJ2-7	CSARDPRGARIYEQYF	TGCAGTGCTAGAGACCCCCGGGGGGCGCGTATCTACGAGCAGTACTTC
TRBD2	many	TRBV7-2	TRBJ2-3	CASSLAGGPYTQYF	TGTGCCAGCAGCCTAGCGGGAGGGCCGTATACGCAGTATTTT
.	many	TRBV27	TRBJ1-5	CASSPNRYRQPQHF	TGTGCCAGCAGTCCGAACCGTTACCGGCAGCCCCAGCATTTT
.	.	TRBV29-1	TRBJ2-3	CSVDRRGSDTQYF	TGCAGCGTTGATCGCAGGGGTAGCGATACGCAGTATTTT